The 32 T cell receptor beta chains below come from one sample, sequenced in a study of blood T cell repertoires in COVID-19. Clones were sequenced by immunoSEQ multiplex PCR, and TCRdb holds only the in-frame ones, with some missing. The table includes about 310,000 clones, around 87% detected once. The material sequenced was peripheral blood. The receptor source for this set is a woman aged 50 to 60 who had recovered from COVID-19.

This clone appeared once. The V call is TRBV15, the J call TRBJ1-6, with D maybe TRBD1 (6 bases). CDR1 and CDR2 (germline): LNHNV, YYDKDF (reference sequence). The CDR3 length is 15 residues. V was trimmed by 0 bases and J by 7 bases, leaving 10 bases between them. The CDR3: CATSRDRTGNSPLHF. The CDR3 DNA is TGTGCCACCAGCAGAGATCGCACAGGGAATTCACCCCTCCACTTT.

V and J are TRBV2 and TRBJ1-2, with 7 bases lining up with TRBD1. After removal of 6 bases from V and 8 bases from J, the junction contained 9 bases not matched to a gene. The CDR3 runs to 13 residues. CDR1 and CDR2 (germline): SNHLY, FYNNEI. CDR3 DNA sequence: TGTGCCAGCAGAACGAGGGGGCGCGAGGGCTACACCTTC. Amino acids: CASRTRGREGYTF.

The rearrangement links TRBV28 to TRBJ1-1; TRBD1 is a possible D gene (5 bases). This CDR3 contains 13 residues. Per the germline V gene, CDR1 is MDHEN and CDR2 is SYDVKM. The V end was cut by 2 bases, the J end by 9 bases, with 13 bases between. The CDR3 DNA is TGTGCCAGCAGTTTACAGGGAATGGTTCAAGCTTTCTTT. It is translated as CASSLQGMVQAFF.

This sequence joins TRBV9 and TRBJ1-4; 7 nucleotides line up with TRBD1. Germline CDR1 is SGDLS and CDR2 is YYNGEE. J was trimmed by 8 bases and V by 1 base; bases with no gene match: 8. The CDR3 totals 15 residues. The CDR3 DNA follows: TGTGCCAGCAGCGTAAGGACAGGAAAGGAGGAAAAACTGTTTTTT. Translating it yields CASSVRTGKEEKLFF.

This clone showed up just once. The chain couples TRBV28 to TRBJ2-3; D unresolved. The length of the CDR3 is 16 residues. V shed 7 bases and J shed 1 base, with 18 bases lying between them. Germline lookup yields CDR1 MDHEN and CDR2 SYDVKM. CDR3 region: CASTGGFQGGTDTQYF. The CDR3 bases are TGTGCCAGCACAGGTGGGTTCCAAGGCGGCACAGATACGCAGTATTTT.

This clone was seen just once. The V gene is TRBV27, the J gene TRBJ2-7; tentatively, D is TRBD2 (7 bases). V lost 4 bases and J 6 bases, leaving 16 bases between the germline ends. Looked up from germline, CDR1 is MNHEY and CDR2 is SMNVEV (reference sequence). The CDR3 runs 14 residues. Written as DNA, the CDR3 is TGTGCCAGCAGTTCTCTGGGGGGGCAGGGCGAGCAGTACTTC. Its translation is CASSSLGGQGEQYF.

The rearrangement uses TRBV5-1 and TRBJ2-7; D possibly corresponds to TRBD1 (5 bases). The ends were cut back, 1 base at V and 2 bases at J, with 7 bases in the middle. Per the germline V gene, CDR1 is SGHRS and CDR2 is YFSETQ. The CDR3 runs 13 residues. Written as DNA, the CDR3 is TGCGCCAGCAGCTTGTCAGGGACCTACGAGCAGTACTTC. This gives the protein CASSLSGTYEQYF.

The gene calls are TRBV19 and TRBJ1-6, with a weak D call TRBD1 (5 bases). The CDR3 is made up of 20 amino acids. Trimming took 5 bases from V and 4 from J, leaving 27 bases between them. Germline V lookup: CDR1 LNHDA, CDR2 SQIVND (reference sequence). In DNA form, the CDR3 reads TGTGCCAGTAGTCCGCGGGCGGGGCAGAGTTTAGTCCGATATAATTCACCCCTCCACTTT. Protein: CASSPRAGQSLVRYNSPLHF.

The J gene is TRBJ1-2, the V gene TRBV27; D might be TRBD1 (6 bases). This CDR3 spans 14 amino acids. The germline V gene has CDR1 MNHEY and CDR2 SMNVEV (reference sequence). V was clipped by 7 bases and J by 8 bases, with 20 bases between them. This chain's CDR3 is CASTDRPEDLGYTF. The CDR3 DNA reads TGTGCCAGCACCGACAGGCCAGAAGATTTGGGCTACACCTTC.

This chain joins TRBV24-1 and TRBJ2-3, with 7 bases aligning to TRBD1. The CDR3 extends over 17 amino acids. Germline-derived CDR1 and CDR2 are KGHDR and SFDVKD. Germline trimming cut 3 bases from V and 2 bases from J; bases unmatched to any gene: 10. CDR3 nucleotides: TGTGCCACCAGTGATGATCGACAGGGCGGCTACACAGATACGCAGTATTTT. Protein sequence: CATSDDRQGGYTDTQYF.

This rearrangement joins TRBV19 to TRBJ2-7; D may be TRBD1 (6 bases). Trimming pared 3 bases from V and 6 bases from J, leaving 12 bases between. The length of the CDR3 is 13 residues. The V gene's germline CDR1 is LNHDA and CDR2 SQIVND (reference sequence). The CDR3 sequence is CASSMGRGSEQYF. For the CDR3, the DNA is TGTGCCAGTAGTATGGGCAGGGGCAGCGAGCAGTACTTC.

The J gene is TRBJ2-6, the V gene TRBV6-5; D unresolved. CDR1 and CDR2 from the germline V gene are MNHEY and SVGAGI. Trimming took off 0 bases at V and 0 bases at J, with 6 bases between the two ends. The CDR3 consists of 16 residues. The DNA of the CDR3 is TGTGCCAGCAGTTACTCGAAGAGCTCTGGGGCCAACGTCCTGACTTTC. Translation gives CASSYSKSSGANVLTF.

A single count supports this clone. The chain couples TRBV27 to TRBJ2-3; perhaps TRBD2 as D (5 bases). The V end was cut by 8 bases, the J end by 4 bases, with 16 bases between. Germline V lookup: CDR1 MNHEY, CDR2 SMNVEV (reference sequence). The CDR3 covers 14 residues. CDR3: CASYGAGESDTQYF. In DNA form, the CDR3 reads TGTGCCAGCTACGGAGCCGGGGAATCAGATACGCAGTATTTT.

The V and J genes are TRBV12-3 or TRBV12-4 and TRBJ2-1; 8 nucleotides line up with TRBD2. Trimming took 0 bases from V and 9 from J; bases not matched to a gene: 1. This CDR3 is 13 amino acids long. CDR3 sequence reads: CASSLAAGGEQFF. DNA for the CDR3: TGTGCCAGCAGTTTAGCGGCGGGGGGTGAGCAGTTCTTC.

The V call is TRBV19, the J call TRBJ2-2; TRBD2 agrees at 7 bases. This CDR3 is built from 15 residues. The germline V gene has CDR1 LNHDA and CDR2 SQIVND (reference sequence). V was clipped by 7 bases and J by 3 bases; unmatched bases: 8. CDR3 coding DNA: TGTGCCAGTACCCCGGGGAGGGCGGACACCGGGGAGCTGTTTTTT. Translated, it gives CASTPGRADTGELFF.

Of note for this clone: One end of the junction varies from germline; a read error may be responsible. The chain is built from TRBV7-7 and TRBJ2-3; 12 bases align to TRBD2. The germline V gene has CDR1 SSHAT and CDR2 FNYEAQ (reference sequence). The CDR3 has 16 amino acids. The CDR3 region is CASSSGLAGNTDTQYF. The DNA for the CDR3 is TGTGCTAGCAGCTCGGGACTAGCGGGCAACACAGATACGCAGTATTTT.

The CDR3 protein is CASSQEDRGQDEQFF. The CDR3 DNA is TGCGCCAGCAGCCAAGAGGACAGGGGGCAGGATGAGCAGTTCTTC. V and J are TRBV4-1 and TRBJ2-1; 11 bases agree with TRBD1. This CDR3 is 15 amino acids long. The germline gives CDR1 MGHRA, CDR2 YSYEKL. Trimming took 0 bases from V and 8 from J; bases not matched to a gene: 3.

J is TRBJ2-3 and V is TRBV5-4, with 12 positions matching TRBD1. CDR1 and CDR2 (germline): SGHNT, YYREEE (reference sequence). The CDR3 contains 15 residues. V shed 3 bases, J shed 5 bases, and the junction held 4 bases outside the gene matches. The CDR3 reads CASSSRDRGRDTQYF. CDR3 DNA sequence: TGTGCCAGCAGCTCCCGGGACAGGGGGCGAGATACGCAGTATTTT.

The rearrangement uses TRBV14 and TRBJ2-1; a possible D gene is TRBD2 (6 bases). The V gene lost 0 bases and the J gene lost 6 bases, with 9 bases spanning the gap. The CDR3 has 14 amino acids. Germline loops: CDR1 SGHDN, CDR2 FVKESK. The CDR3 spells CASSQDLRGNEQFF. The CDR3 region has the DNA TGTGCCAGCAGCCAAGATCTGCGGGGCAATGAGCAGTTCTTC.

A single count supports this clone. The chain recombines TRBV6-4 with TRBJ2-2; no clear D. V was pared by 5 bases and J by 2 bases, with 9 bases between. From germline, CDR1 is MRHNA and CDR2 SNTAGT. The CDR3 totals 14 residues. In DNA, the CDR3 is TGTGCCAGCAGTTACAACACAAACACCGGGGAGCTGTTTTTT. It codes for CASSYNTNTGELFF.

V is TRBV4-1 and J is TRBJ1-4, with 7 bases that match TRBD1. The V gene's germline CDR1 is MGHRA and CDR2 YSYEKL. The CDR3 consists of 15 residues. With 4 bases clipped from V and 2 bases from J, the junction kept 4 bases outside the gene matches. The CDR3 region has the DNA TGCGCCAGCAGCCCGAAGGGGGCGACTAATGAAAAACTGTTTTTT. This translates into CASSPKGATNEKLFF.

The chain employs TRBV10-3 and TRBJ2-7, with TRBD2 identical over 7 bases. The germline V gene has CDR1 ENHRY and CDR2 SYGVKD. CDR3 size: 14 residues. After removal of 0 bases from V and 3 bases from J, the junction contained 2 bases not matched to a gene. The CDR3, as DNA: TGTGCCATCAGTGAGTCGTCGGGGGGCTACGAGCAGTACTTC. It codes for CAISESSGGYEQYF.

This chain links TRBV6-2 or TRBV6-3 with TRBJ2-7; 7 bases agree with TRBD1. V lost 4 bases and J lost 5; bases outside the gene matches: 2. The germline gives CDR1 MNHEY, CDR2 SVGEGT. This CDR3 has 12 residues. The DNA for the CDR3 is TGTGCCAGCAGTTTCCAGGGGGACGAGCAGTACTTC. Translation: CASSFQGDEQYF.

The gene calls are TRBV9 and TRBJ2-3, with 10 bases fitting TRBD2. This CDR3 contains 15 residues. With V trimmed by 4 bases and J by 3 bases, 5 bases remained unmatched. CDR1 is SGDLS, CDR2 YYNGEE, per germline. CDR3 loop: CASSNRTSGTDTQYF. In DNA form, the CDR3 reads TGTGCCAGCAGCAACCGGACTAGCGGAACAGATACGCAGTATTTT. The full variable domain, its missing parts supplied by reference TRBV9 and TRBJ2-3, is DSGVTQTPKHLITATGQRVTLRCSPRSGDLSVYWYQQSLDQGLQFLIQYYNGEERAKGNILERFSAQQFPDLHSELNLSSLELGDSALYFCASSNRTSGTDTQYFGPGTRLTVL.

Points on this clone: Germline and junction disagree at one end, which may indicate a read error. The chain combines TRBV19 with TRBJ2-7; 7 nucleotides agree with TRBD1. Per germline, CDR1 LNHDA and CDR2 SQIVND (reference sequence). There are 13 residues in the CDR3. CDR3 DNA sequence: TGTGCCAGCAGTAGAGGACAGGCCTACGAGCAGTACTTC. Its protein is CASSRGQAYEQYF.

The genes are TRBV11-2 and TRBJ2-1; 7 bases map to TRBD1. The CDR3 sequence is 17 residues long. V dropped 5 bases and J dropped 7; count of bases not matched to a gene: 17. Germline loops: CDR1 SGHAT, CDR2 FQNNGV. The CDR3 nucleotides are TGTGCCAGCAGCCCAACAGGGGCCCTCCAGTTTCGTAATGAGCAGTTCTTC. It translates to CASSPTGALQFRNEQFF. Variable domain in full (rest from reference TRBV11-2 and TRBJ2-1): EAGVAQSPRYKIIEKRQSVAFWCNPISGHATLYWYQQILGQGPKLLIQFQNNGVVDDSQLPKDRFSAERLKGVDSTLKIQPAKLEDSAVYLCASSPTGALQFRNEQFFGPGTRLTVL.

The CDR3 sequence: CASSLQGASTDTQYF. CDR3 in DNA: TGTGCCAGCAGTTTACAGGGGGCGAGCACAGATACGCAGTATTTT. The chain couples TRBV28 to TRBJ2-3; 8 bases fit TRBD1. V lost 2 bases and J lost 0; bases outside the gene matches: 1. The CDR3 loop spans 15 amino acids. Germline V gene sequence: CDR1 MDHEN, CDR2 SYDVKM.

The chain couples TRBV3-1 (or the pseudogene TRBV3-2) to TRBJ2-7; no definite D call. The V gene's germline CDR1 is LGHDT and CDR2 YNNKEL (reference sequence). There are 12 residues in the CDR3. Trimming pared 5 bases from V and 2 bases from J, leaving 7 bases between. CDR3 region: CASSIVPYEQYF. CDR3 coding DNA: TGTGCCAGCAGCATAGTTCCCTACGAGCAGTACTTC.

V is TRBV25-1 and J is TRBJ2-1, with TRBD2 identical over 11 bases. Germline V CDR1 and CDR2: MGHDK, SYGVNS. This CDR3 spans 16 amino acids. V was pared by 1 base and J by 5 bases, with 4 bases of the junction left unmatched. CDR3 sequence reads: CASSEFSGGAHNEQFF. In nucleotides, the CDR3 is TGTGCCAGCAGTGAATTTAGCGGGGGGGCCCACAATGAGCAGTTCTTC.

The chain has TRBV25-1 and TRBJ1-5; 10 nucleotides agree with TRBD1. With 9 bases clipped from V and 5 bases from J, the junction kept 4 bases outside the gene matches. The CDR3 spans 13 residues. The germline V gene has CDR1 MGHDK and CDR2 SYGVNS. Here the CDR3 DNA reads TGTGCCAGAGGACAGGGGGATCATCAGCCCCAGCATTTT. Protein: CARGQGDHQPQHF.

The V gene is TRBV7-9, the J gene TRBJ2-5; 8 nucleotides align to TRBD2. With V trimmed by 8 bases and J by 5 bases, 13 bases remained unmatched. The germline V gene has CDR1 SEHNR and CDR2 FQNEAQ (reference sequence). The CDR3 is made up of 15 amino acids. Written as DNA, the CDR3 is TGTGCCAGCTCGACGGCAGCGGGAGCTTGGGAGACCCAGTACTTC. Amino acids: CASSTAAGAWETQYF.

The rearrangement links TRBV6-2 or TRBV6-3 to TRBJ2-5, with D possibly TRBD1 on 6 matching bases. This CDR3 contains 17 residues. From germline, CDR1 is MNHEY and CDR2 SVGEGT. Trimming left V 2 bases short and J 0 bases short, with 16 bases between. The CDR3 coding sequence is TGTGCCAGCAGTTACGAACCGACAGGACGTTACCAAGAGACCCAGTACTTC. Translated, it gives CASSYEPTGRYQETQYF.